This entry features one T cell receptor beta chain sequence. Its antigen remains unidentified. This sample is drawn from a study of cytomegalovirus exposure and HLA in healthy donors. General study points: Among TCR beta chains, those listed as cytomegalovirus-associated numbered 164.

In germline, CDR1 is ENHRY, CDR2 SYGVKD. Trimming took 3 bases from V and 0 from J, leaving 9 bases between them. This CDR3 contains 15 residues. Method: immunoSEQ multiplex PCR; TCRdb's copy keeps in-frame clones and lacks some. The repertoire holds 59,000 or so clones, 80% to 90% seen once, with over 12% in the top ten. Sequencing was done on a sample of PBMCs. The TCR was taken from a woman aged 18-35 years in good health and CMV-seronegative. The V and J genes are TRBV10-3 and TRBJ1-3; perhaps TRBD1 as D (5 bases). The DNA of the CDR3 is TGTGCCATCAGTGACCCGACAGCCTCTGGAAACACCATATATTTT. Translation: CAISDPTASGNTIYF.